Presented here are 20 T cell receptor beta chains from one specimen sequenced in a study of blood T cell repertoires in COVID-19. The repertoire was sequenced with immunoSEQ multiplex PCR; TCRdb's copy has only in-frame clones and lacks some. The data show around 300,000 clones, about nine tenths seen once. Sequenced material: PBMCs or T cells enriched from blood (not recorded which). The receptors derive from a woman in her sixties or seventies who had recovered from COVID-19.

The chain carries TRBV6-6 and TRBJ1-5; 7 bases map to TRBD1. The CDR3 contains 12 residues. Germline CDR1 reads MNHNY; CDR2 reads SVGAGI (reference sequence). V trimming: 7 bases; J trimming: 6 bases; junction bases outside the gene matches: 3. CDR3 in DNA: TGTGCCAGCACACAGGGGACTCAGCCCCAGCATTTT. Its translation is CASTQGTQPQHF.

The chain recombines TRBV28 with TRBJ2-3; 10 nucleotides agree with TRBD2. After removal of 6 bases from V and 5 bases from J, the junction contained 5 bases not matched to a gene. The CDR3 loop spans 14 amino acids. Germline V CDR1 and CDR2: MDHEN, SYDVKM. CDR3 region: CASRVGLARDTQYF. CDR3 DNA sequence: TGTGCCAGCAGAGTGGGACTAGCGAGAGATACGCAGTATTTT.

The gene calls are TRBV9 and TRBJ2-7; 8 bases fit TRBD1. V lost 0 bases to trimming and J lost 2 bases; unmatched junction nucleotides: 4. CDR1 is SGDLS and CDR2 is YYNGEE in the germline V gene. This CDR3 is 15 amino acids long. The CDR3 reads CASSVDPGGTYEQYF. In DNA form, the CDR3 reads TGTGCCAGCAGCGTAGATCCAGGGGGCACCTACGAGCAGTACTTC.

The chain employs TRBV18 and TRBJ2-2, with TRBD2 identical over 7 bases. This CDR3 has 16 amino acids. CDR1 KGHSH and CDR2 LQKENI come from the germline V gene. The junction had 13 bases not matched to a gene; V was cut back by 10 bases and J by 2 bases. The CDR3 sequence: CATRVPSGLNTGELFF. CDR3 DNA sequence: TGTGCCACCCGGGTCCCTAGCGGACTAAACACCGGGGAGCTGTTTTTT.

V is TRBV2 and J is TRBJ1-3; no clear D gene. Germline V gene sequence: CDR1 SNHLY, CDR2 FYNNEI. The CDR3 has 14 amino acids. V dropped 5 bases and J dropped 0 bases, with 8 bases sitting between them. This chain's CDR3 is CASSSQSSGNTIYF. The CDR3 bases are TGTGCCAGCAGTTCACAGAGCTCTGGAAACACCATATATTTT.

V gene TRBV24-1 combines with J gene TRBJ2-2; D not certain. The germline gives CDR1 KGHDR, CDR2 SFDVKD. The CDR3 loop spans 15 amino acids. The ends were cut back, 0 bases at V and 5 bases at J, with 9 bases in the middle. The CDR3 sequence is CATSDLSTETGELFF. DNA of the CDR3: TGTGCCACCAGTGATTTGTCCACAGAGACCGGGGAGCTGTTTTTT.

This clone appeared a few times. Here the CDR3 reads CASSRGGGWNTEAFF. The CDR3 DNA reads as TGTGCCAGCAGCAGAGGGGGGGGCTGGAACACTGAAGCTTTCTTT. The chain has TRBV7-8 and TRBJ1-1, with D tentatively TRBD1 (6 bases). Trimming cost V 5 bases and J 1 base, with 14 bases left between them. The CDR3 covers 15 residues. Germline V gene lookup returns CDR1 SGHVS and CDR2 FQNEAQ.

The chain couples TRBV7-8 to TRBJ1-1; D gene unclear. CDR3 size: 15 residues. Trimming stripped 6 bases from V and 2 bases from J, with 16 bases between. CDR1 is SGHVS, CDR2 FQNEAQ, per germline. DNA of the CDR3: TGTGCCAGCAGTCTACTCTGGGCAGCTAACACTGAAGCTTTCTTT. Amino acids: CASSLLWAANTEAFF.

The CDR3 sequence: CASSEGGSSYNSPLHF. CDR3 nucleotides: TGTGCCAGCAGTGAGGGAGGGAGCTCCTATAATTCACCCCTCCACTTT. The V gene is TRBV2, the J gene TRBJ1-6; D unresolved. The CDR3 covers 16 residues. V lost 3 bases and J 0 bases, leaving 9 bases between the germline ends. Germline V gene lookup returns CDR1 SNHLY and CDR2 FYNNEI. Drawing the rest from reference TRBV2 and TRBJ1-6, the complete variable domain is EPEVTQTPSHQVTQMGQEVILRCVPISNHLYFYWYRQILGQKVEFLVSFYNNEISEKSEIFDDQFSVERPDGSNFTLKIRSTKLEDSAMYFCASSEGGSSYNSPLHFGNGTRLTVT.

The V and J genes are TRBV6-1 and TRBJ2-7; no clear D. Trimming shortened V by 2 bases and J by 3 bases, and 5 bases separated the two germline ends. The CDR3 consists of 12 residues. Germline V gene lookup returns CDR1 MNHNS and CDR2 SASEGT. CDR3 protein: CASSELFYEQYF. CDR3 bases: TGTGCCAGCAGTGAACTCTTCTACGAGCAGTACTTC.

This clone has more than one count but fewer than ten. The CDR3 bases are TGTGCTAGTGGTTTGGTAGTAGGGGCCAACACTGAAGCTTTCTTT. Translating gives CASGLVVGANTEAFF. This chain uses TRBV12-5 with TRBJ1-1, with TRBD1 as a possible D gene (5 bases). Germline V gene lookup returns CDR1 LGHNT and CDR2 FRNRAP. This CDR3 comprises 15 residues. The germline V and J ends were trimmed by 0 bases and 2 bases, with 10 bases remaining between them.

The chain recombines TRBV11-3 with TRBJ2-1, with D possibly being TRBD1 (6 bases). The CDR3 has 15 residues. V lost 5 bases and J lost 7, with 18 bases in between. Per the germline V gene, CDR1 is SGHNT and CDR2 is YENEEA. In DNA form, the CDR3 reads TGTGCCAGCAGCGGGGGCACCGGGGCCTTAAATGAGCAGTTCTTC. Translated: CASSGGTGALNEQFF.

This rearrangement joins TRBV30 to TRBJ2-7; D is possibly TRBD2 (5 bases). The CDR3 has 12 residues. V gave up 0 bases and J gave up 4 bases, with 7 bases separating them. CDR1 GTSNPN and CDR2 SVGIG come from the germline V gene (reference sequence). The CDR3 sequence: CAWSVEGYEQYF. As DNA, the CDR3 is TGTGCCTGGAGTGTAGAGGGATACGAGCAGTACTTC. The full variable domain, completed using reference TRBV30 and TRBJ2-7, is SQTIHQWPATLVQPVGSPLSLECTVEGTSNPNLYWYRQAAGRGLQLLFYSVGIGQISSEVPQNLSASRPQDRQFILSSKKLLLSDSGFYLCAWSVEGYEQYFGPGTRLTVT.

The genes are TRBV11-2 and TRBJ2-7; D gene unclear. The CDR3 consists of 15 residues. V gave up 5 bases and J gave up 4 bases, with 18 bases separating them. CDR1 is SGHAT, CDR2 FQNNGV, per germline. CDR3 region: CASSSFGSREYEQYF. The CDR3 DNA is TGTGCCAGCAGCAGCTTCGGGTCGCGAGAGTACGAGCAGTACTTC.

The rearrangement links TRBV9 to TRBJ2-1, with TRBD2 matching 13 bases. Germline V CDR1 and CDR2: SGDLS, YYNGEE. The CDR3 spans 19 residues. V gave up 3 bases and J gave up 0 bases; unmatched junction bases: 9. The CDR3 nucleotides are TGTGCCAGCAGCGGTCCGGGACTAGCGGGATCGAGCTCCTACAATGAGCAGTTCTTC. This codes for CASSGPGLAGSSSYNEQFF.

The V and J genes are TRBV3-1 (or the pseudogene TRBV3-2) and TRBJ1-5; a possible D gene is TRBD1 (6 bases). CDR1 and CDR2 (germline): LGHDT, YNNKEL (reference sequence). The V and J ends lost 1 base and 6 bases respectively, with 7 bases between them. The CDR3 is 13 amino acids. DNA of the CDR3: TGTGCCAGCAGCCAAGGAGGGGGTCAGCCCCAGCATTTT. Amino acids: CASSQGGGQPQHF.

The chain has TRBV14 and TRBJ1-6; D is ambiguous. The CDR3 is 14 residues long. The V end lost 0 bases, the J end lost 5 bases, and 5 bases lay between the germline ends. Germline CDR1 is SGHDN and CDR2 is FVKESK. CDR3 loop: CASSQDLNNSPLHF. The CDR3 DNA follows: TGTGCCAGCAGCCAAGATCTTAATAATTCACCCCTCCACTTT.

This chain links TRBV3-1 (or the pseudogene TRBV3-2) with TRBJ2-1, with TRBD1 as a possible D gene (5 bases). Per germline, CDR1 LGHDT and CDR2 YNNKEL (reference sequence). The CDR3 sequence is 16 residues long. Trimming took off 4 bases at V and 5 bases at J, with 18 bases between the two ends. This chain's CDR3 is CASSPVRRGSDNEQFF. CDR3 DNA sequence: TGTGCCAGCAGCCCGGTGCGTAGGGGTTCGGACAATGAGCAGTTCTTC.

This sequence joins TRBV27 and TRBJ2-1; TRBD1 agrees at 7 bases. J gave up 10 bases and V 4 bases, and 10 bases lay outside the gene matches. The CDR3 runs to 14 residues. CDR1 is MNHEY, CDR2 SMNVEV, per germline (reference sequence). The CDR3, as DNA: TGTGCCAGCAGTTCCCTTCGACAGGGACGGGAGCAGTTCTTC. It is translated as CASSSLRQGREQFF.

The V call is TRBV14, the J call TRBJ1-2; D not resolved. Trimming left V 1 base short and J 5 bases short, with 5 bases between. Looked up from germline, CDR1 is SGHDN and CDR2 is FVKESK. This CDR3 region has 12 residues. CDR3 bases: TGTGCCAGCAGCCAAGGGAGATATGGCTACACCTTC. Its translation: CASSQGRYGYTF.